The 2 T cell receptor beta chains given below trace back to one sample, sequenced in a study of cytomegalovirus exposure and HLA in healthy donors. This PCR relied on a set of 60 Vbeta primers and 13 Jbeta primers. Assay used: immunoSEQ multiplex PCR; TCRdb lists only in-frame clones, some missing. The sample shows about 160,000 clones, about 83% of them seen only once. The sample taken for sequencing was PBMCs. Receptor source: a woman in her twenties or thirties in good health and CMV-seronegative.

The chain joins TRBV5-4 to TRBJ1-4; D is perhaps TRBD1 (5 bases). Looked up from germline, CDR1 is SGHNT and CDR2 is YYREEE (reference sequence). The CDR3 totals 14 residues. The V end was cut by 4 bases, the J end by 8 bases, with 15 bases between. The CDR3 loop reads CASSVGGAREKLFF. The CDR3 DNA follows: TGTGCCAGCAGCGTCGGTGGGGCGCGGGAAAAACTGTTTTTT. Looking up the rest from reference TRBV5-4 and TRBJ1-4 gives the full variable domain: ETGVTQSPTHLIKTRGQQVTLRCSSQSGHNTVSWYQQALGQGPQFIFQYYREEENGRGNFPPRFSGLQFPNYSSELNVNALELDDSALYLCASSVGGAREKLFFGSGTQLSVL.

V is TRBV2 and J is TRBJ2-7; TRBD1 matches at 7 bases. CDR3 length equals 12 residues. Looked up from germline, CDR1 is SNHLY and CDR2 is FYNNEI. Trimming at V came to 8 bases and at J to 5 bases, leaving 6 bases not matched to a gene. In DNA form, the CDR3 reads TGTGCCAGCGGACAGGTCATCGACGAGCAGTACTTC. Translated, it gives CASGQVIDEQYF.